The 30 T cell receptor beta chains presented below share a single source sample, sequenced in a study of regulatory T cells in long-lasting Graves disease. Time point given: newly diagnosed GD, antithyroid drugs for less than 3 months. PBMC-extracted RNA yielded the TCR library. Combining iRepertoire HTBI primers with Arm-PCR of CDR3 regions, the authors built TCR beta libraries. TCRdb independently ran MiXCR on the multiplex PCR reads; one entry per CDR3 protein. Of 400,000 to 550,000 distinct CDR3 sequences in the sample, 16% were seen once. This sample was shared with a second study, whose subject was T cells in Graves' hyperthyroidism and ophthalmopathy.

Specimen: peripheral blood mononuclear cells (PBMCs), collected at new diagnosis, from a patient treated with antithyroid drugs. These receptors all stem from a woman aged 25 to 39 with Graves disease.

In this sample, this clonotype turned up a few times. A far larger clone lies a single base away; this is likely a read error. This rearrangement joins TRBV11-2 to TRBJ2-3; the match to TRBD1 covers 7 bases. TRBJ2-1 explains the end of the DNA better; the J call may be wrong. From germline, CDR1 is SGHAT and CDR2 FQNNGV. CDR3 length: 12 residues. CDR3 loop: CASSYGQDEQFF. Here the CDR3 DNA reads TGTGCCAGCAGCTACGGACAGGACGAGCAGTTCTTC.

Ten or more counts support this clonotype. V gene TRBV2 combines with J gene TRBJ1-1, with D tentatively TRBD1 (5 bases). Germline-derived CDR1 and CDR2 are SNHLY and FYNNEI. The CDR3 runs 10 residues. V was trimmed by 6 bases and J by 9 bases, leaving 8 bases between them. In DNA form, the CDR3 reads TGTGCCAGCAGCAGGGAGAAAGCTTTCTTT. This gives the protein CASSREKAFF.

The V gene is TRBV30, the J gene TRBJ2-7; 10 bases are a match to TRBD2. V trimming: 7 bases; J trimming: 11 bases; junction bases outside the gene matches: 8. The CDR3 runs to 11 residues. Germline V gene lookup returns CDR1 GTSNPN and CDR2 SVGIG (reference sequence). Here the CDR3 reads CAFGLAEMEYF. The CDR3 coding sequence is TGTGCCTTCGGACTAGCGGAAATGGAGTACTTC.

This clonotype was detected ten times or more. The chain carries TRBV10-2 and TRBJ2-3; D unresolved. CDR3 length: 15 residues. The V gene lost 2 bases and the J gene lost 0 bases, with 9 bases spanning the gap. CDR1 is WSHSY and CDR2 is SAAADI in the germline V gene. CDR3 protein: CASSELVPSTDTQYF. The CDR3 bases are TGCGCCAGCAGTGAGCTCGTACCCAGCACAGATACGCAGTATTTT.

J is TRBJ2-7 and V is TRBV28; 13 bases agree with TRBD2. The CDR3 totals 13 residues. Germline trimming cut 6 bases from V and 8 bases from J; bases unmatched to any gene: 4. The germline CDR1 and CDR2 sequences are MDHEN and SYDVKM. The chain's CDR3 is CASRLAGGSKQYF. The CDR3 nucleotides are TGTGCCAGCAGACTAGCGGGAGGGAGCAAGCAGTACTTC.

This clonotype was seen a few times. The V call is TRBV12-3 or TRBV12-4, the J call TRBJ2-1; D is uncertain. The CDR3 is 12 residues long. V dropped 4 bases and J dropped 9 bases, with 10 bases sitting between them. The CDR3 region is CASSYVSSEQFF. CDR3 bases: TGTGCCAGCAGTTACGTATCAAGTGAGCAGTTCTTC.

This clonotype was picked up many times. The chain has TRBV28 and TRBJ2-1, with TRBD2 as a possible D gene (5 bases). CDR1 is MDHEN and CDR2 is SYDVKM in the germline V gene. This CDR3 has 11 amino acids. The V end lost 10 bases, the J end lost 8 bases, and 12 bases lay between the germline ends. CDR3 residues: CATGTRHEQFF. The CDR3 DNA is TGTGCCACTGGTACTAGGCATGAGCAGTTCTTC.

This clonotype was recorded a few times. The chain employs TRBV5-1 and TRBJ2-6; D not resolved. The CDR3 has 14 residues. In germline, CDR1 is SGHRS, CDR2 YFSETQ. Trimming cost V 1 base and J 2 bases, with 4 bases left between them. Written as DNA, the CDR3 is TGCGCCAGCAGCTTGAGACCTGGGGCCAACGTCCTGACTTTC. This encodes CASSLRPGANVLTF. Looking up the rest from reference TRBV5-1 and TRBJ2-6 gives the full variable domain: KAGVTQTPRYLIKTRGQQVTLSCSPISGHRSVSWYQQTPGQGLQFLFEYFSETQRNKGNFPGRFSGRQFSNSRSEMNVSTLELGDSALYLCASSLRPGANVLTFGAGSRLTVL.

The J gene is TRBJ2-7, the V gene TRBV20-1; 9 nucleotides line up with TRBD2. V gave up 1 base and J gave up 3 bases; unmatched junction bases: 4. Germline CDR1 DFQATT, CDR2 SNEGSKA (reference sequence). CDR3 length equals 14 residues. CDR3: CSARGGRALYEQYF. DNA of the CDR3: TGCAGTGCTAGAGGCGGGAGGGCTCTCTACGAGCAGTACTTC.

The V and J genes are TRBV12-3 or TRBV12-4 and TRBJ1-5, with D uncertain. Between the trimmed V and J ends, which lost 3 bases and 4 bases, there was a span of 13 bases. The CDR3 loop spans 15 amino acids. The CDR3 protein is CASSFGPGPNQPQHF. CDR3 bases: TGTGCCAGCAGTTTTGGTCCCGGGCCTAATCAGCCCCAGCATTTT.

This clonotype was seen ten or more times. The chain joins TRBV20-1 to TRBJ2-1, with 7 bases aligning to TRBD2. The germline gives CDR1 DFQATT, CDR2 SNEGSKA (reference sequence). The CDR3 extends over 15 amino acids. V was clipped by 6 bases and J by 0 bases; unmatched bases: 8. CDR3 nucleotides: TGCAGTGCGGGAGCGGCGGGAGACTCCTACAATGAGCAGTTCTTC. Translation: CSAGAAGDSYNEQFF.

There are a few counts of this clonotype. CDR3 in amino acids: CASSLDSGRSYNEQFF. DNA of the CDR3: TGTGCCAGCAGCTTGGATAGCGGGAGGTCCTACAATGAGCAGTTCTTC. The chain links TRBV5-4 to TRBJ2-1; 10 nucleotides match TRBD2. The germline V gene has CDR1 SGHNT and CDR2 YYREEE (reference sequence). The CDR3 totals 16 residues. The junction had 1 base not matched to a gene; V was cut back by 0 bases and J by 1 base.

J is TRBJ1-2 and V is TRBV27; D perhaps matches TRBD1 (5 bases). The V and J ends lost 6 bases and 4 bases respectively, with 24 bases between them. The CDR3 contains 17 residues. Germline CDR1 is MNHEY and CDR2 is SMNVEV (reference sequence). This chain's CDR3 is CASSPYFSGTASYGYTF. CDR3 sequence (DNA): TGTGCCAGCAGCCCATACTTCTCCGGGACGGCTAGCTATGGCTACACCTTC.

There are many counts of this clonotype. The chain employs TRBV7-3 and TRBJ2-7; no firm D call. The CDR3 contains 13 residues. From germline, CDR1 is SGHTA and CDR2 FQGTGA. Deletions cut 5 bases from V and 2 bases from J, with 10 bases between. This CDR3 reads CASSKGEPYEQYF. The CDR3 DNA reads as TGTGCCAGCAGCAAAGGAGAGCCCTACGAGCAGTACTTC.

This clonotype was picked up many times. The chain is built from TRBV28 and TRBJ1-1; D is uncertain. V lost 4 bases and J 0 bases, leaving 9 bases between the germline ends. The CDR3 consists of 14 residues. The germline V gene encodes CDR1 MDHEN and CDR2 SYDVKM. DNA for the CDR3: TGTGCCAGCAGTTGGCGAATGATGAACACTGAAGCTTTCTTT. Protein: CASSWRMMNTEAFF. Supplemented by reference TRBV28 and TRBJ1-1, the full variable domain reads DVKVTQSSRYLVKRTGEKVFLECVQDMDHENMFWYRQDPGLGLRLIYFSYDVKMKEKGDIPEGYSVSREKKERFSLILESASTNQTSMYLCASSWRMMNTEAFFGQGTRLTVV.

This clonotype was observed many times. This chain links TRBV24-1 with TRBJ1-5, with D unresolved. The germline CDR1 and CDR2 sequences are KGHDR and SFDVKD. This CDR3 spans 16 amino acids. Trimming removed 3 bases at V and 6 bases at J, with 17 bases between. CDR3 sequence reads: CATSDRDLGGGQPQHF. The CDR3 region has the DNA TGTGCCACCAGTGATCGCGACCTGGGCGGTGGTCAGCCCCAGCATTTT.

In its sample, this clonotype was seen many times. The chain recombines TRBV20-1 with TRBJ2-1; D ambiguous. V was pared by 6 bases and J by 2 bases, with 14 bases between. This CDR3 spans 14 amino acids. Germline V gene lookup returns CDR1 DFQATT and CDR2 SNEGSKA (reference sequence). As DNA, the CDR3 is TGCAGTGCCCTGAGCGAGATCACCTACAATGAGCAGTTCTTC. As protein: CSALSEITYNEQFF.

This clonotype has ten or more counts. CDR3 loop: CASSLDRQGPMNTEAFF. In DNA form, the CDR3 reads TGTGCCAGCAGCTTAGATCGGCAGGGGCCTATGAACACTGAAGCTTTCTTT. The rearrangement joins TRBV7-9 to TRBJ1-1; D perhaps matches TRBD1 (6 bases). The CDR3 length is 17 residues. Germline V gene sequence: CDR1 SEHNR, CDR2 FQNEAQ (reference sequence). V lost 1 base and J 0 bases, leaving 15 bases between the germline ends. The full variable domain, completed using reference TRBV7-9 and TRBJ1-1, is DTGVSQNPRHKITKRGQNVTFRCDPISEHNRLYWYRQTLGQGPEFLTYFQNEAQLEKSRLLSDRFSAERPKGSFSTLEIQRTEQGDSAMYLCASSLDRQGPMNTEAFFGQGTRLTVV.

This clonotype appeared many times. This chain joins TRBV12-5 and TRBJ2-3, with TRBD2 matching 8 bases. V lost 0 bases, J lost 0 bases, and 8 bases stayed unmatched. The CDR3 consists of 18 residues. Looked up from germline, CDR1 is LGHNT and CDR2 is FRNRAP. CDR3 loop: CASGLVRSGRESTDTQYF. The CDR3 bases are TGTGCTAGTGGTTTGGTACGGAGCGGGAGAGAGAGCACAGATACGCAGTATTTT.

The table lists this clonotype with many counts. This chain uses TRBV20-1 with TRBJ1-3, with 9 bases fitting TRBD1. J was trimmed by 4 bases and V by 2 bases; bases with no gene match: 0. Germline CDR1 is DFQATT and CDR2 is SNEGSKA (reference sequence). The CDR3 has 13 amino acids. This CDR3 reads CSARTGGGNTIYF. The CDR3 DNA sequence: TGCAGTGCTAGAACAGGGGGCGGAAACACCATATATTTT.

This clonotype was seen ten or more times. The rearrangement joins TRBV28 to TRBJ2-3; TRBD2 matches at 10 bases. Germline V gene lookup returns CDR1 MDHEN and CDR2 SYDVKM. The junction had 9 bases not matched to a gene; V was cut back by 4 bases and J by 5 bases. The CDR3 is 16 residues long. CDR3 DNA: TGTGCCAGCAGTTGGAGAAGCGGGAGGGCTGAAGATACGCAGTATTTT. This gives the protein CASSWRSGRAEDTQYF.

V usage is TRBV10-3 and J usage is TRBJ2-3; D remains unclear. The ends were cut back, 10 bases at V and 6 bases at J, with 8 bases in the middle. The CDR3 is 10 residues long. Germline V gene lookup returns CDR1 ENHRY and CDR2 SYGVKD. This CDR3 is CARSWDTQYF. The CDR3 coding sequence is TGTGCCAGATCTTGGGATACGCAGTATTTT.

This clonotype was counted a few times. The rearrangement uses TRBV14 and TRBJ2-5, with 8 nucleotides matching TRBD2. Germline-derived CDR1 and CDR2 are SGHDN and FVKESK. V shed 0 bases, J shed 7 bases, and the junction held 13 bases outside the gene matches. This CDR3 contains 17 residues. CDR3 bases: TGTGCCAGCAGCCAAGATTCGAGCGGGAGCACTTGGGGGACCCAGTACTTC. Its translation is CASSQDSSGSTWGTQYF.

This clonotype was detected many times. J is TRBJ2-5 and V is TRBV7-9, with 8 bases matching TRBD1. The CDR3 runs to 15 residues. Germline assignment: CDR1 SEHNR and CDR2 FQNEAQ (reference sequence). The V and J ends lost 5 bases and 3 bases, in that order; junction bases with no gene match: 8. The chain's CDR3 is CASSLGTGREETQYF. The CDR3 coding sequence is TGTGCCAGCAGCCTCGGGACAGGACGAGAAGAGACCCAGTACTTC.

This clonotype was observed a few times. The chain uses TRBV5-1 and TRBJ2-1, with a possible D match to TRBD2 (6 bases). The CDR3 totals 15 residues. The germline V and J ends were trimmed by 4 bases and 4 bases, with 15 bases remaining between them. Germline V gene data show CDR1 as SGHRS and CDR2 as YFSETQ. The CDR3 DNA reads as TGCGCCAGCAGCCCCCAGGAGGGCGGATACAATGAGCAGTTCTTC. Translation gives CASSPQEGGYNEQFF. Full variable domain (outside the CDR3, taken from reference TRBV5-1 and TRBJ2-1): KAGVTQTPRYLIKTRGQQVTLSCSPISGHRSVSWYQQTPGQGLQFLFEYFSETQRNKGNFPGRFSGRQFSNSRSEMNVSTLELGDSALYLCASSPQEGGYNEQFFGPGTRLTVL.

This clonotype came up many times. J is TRBJ2-1 and V is TRBV28, with 9 bases fitting TRBD2. CDR1 is MDHEN and CDR2 is SYDVKM in the germline V gene. The CDR3 extends over 16 amino acids. J was trimmed by 6 bases and V by 4 bases; bases with no gene match: 10. The DNA for the CDR3 is TGTGCCAGCAGTTCACATTTGGTAGCGGGAGTCAATGAGCAGTTCTTC. Translation gives CASSSHLVAGVNEQFF.

This chain links TRBV6-5 with TRBJ1-1; weak D call: TRBD1 (5 bases). V lost 0 bases to trimming and J lost 2 bases, with 16 bases between them. From germline, CDR1 is MNHEY and CDR2 SVGAGI. This CDR3 region has 17 residues. This CDR3 reads CASSYSLSGPENTEAFF. DNA of the CDR3: TGTGCCAGCAGTTACTCGTTGTCGGGGCCAGAAAACACTGAAGCTTTCTTT.

This clonotype was found many times. The chain links TRBV12-3 or TRBV12-4 to TRBJ2-1; D gene unclear. This CDR3 contains 13 residues. The germline V and J ends were trimmed by 5 bases and 7 bases, with 12 bases remaining between them. CDR3 in amino acids: CASSASGENEQFF. The CDR3 DNA follows: TGTGCCAGCAGTGCTTCGGGCGAGAATGAGCAGTTCTTC.

This clonotype appeared many times. The chain recombines TRBV12-3 or TRBV12-4 with TRBJ1-2; unclear D gene. Trimming stripped 6 bases from V and 8 bases from J, with 16 bases between. This CDR3 spans 13 amino acids. Here the CDR3 DNA reads TGTGCCAGCAGACGGCGGGATCTGGGGGGCTACACCTTC. Amino acid sequence: CASRRRDLGGYTF.

This clonotype was detected ten times or more. The chain couples TRBV7-6 to TRBJ2-7, with D possibly being TRBD2 (6 bases). Between the trimmed V and J ends, which lost 3 bases and 2 bases, there was a span of 14 bases. This CDR3 spans 15 amino acids. The germline gives CDR1 SGHVS, CDR2 FNYEAQ. DNA of the CDR3: TGTGCCAGCAGCTTCGGCCCTAGCGAGACCTACGAGCAGTACTTC. It is translated as CASSFGPSETYEQYF.